This T cell receptor beta chain was captured in a study of blood T cells in healthy people across ages. The V and J ends lost 5 bases and 5 bases, in that order; junction bases with no gene match: 5. This CDR3 region has 14 residues. The germline V gene encodes CDR1 SGHTA and CDR2 FQGNSA. PCR was performed a second time for about 7 to 11 cycles using a sample-barcoded 5' primer and a J-beta primer mix. A single record per CDR3 protein comes from TCRdb applying MiXCR to the 5' RACE reads. The sample has approximately 670,000 distinct CDR3 sequences, around 38% seen once. Staff drew 9 to 10 milliliters of peripheral blood from each donor. This clonotype was seen a few times.

This clonotype was obtained from a man older than 75 in good health. The chain is built from TRBV7-2 and TRBJ1-4, with 7 bases matching TRBD1. Sequencing input: blood. This chain's CDR3 is CASSLTGSNEKLFF. CDR3 bases: TGTGCCAGCAGCCTGACAGGGTCCAATGAAAAACTGTTTTTT.